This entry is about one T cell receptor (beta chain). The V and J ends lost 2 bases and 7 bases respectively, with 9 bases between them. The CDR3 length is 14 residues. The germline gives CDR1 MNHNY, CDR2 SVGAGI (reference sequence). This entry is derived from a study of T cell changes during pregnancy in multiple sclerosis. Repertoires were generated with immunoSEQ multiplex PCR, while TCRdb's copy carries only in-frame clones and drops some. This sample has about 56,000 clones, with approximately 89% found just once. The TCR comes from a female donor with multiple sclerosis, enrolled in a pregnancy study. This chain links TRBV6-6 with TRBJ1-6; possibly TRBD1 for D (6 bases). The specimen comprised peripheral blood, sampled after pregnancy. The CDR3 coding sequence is TGTGCCAGCAGTTACGGTCAGGGGAATTCACCCCTCCACTTT. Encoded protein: CASSYGQGNSPLHF.